Below are 5 T cell receptor beta chains sequenced from a single sample in a study of T cells in localized non-small cell lung cancer. The assay was immunoSEQ multiplex PCR, and TCRdb's table has in-frame clones only and misses some. The table includes about 28,000 clones, about 80% detected once. The sequenced sample was peripheral blood mononuclear cells, obtained before any cancer treatment. The source of these receptors is a man aged 35-69 years with stage III lung adenocarcinoma.

In its sample, this clone was seen once. This chain links TRBV5-1 with TRBJ2-1; D is perhaps TRBD1 or TRBD2 (6 bases each). The ends were cut back, 0 bases at V and 5 bases at J, with 15 bases in the middle. Germline CDR1 is SGHRS and CDR2 is YFSETQ. The CDR3 contains 16 residues. Written as DNA, the CDR3 is TGCGCCAGCAGCTTGGGCGGGACAATAAGTAACAATGAGCAGTTCTTC. Translating it yields CASSLGGTISNNEQFF.

This sequence joins TRBV19 and TRBJ2-7; D perhaps matches TRBD1 (5 bases). The DNA matches TRBJ2-1 better at its end, which makes the J call doubtful. The CDR3 covers 14 residues. In germline, CDR1 is LNHDA, CDR2 SQIVND (reference sequence). CDR3 amino acids: CASSYTPDIYEQFF. The CDR3 region has the DNA TGTGCCAGTAGTTACACACCGGACATTTATGAGCAGTTCTTC.

The chain joins TRBV2 to TRBJ2-3, with 7 bases aligning to TRBD2. The V gene's germline CDR1 is SNHLY and CDR2 FYNNEI. This CDR3 has 13 amino acids. With V trimmed by 7 bases and J by 8 bases, 9 bases remained unmatched. Here the CDR3 reads CASKREGRGTQYF. In DNA form, the CDR3 reads TGTGCCAGCAAGAGGGAGGGCCGAGGTACGCAGTATTTT.

This clone was seen once. This sequence joins TRBV7-9 and TRBJ2-3, with D maybe TRBD1 (6 bases). This CDR3 has 16 amino acids. V lost 2 bases and J lost 4, with 16 bases in between. Germline CDR1 and CDR2: SEHNR and FQNEAQ (reference sequence). CDR3: CASSLLRDTAPDTQYF. The CDR3, as DNA: TGTGCCAGCAGCTTACTTCGGGACACGGCCCCAGATACGCAGTATTTT.

J is TRBJ1-1 and V is TRBV5-1, with D possibly TRBD1 on 5 matching bases. Trimming removed 0 bases from V and 4 bases from J, with 13 bases in between. The CDR3 has 15 amino acids. Germline lookup yields CDR1 SGHRS and CDR2 YFSETQ. Here the CDR3 DNA reads TGCGCCAGCAGCTTGGCTGCGGGGGTGAGCACTGAAGCTTTCTTT. Translated, it gives CASSLAAGVSTEAFF.